Given below is one T cell receptor (beta chain) in context. Its target is unknown. TCR cDNA, made by 5'RACE template switching, carried an added universal primer site and UMIs. TCRdb re-called the 5' RACE reads with MiXCR, one entry per CDR3 protein. The table lists more than 300,000 distinct CDR3 sequences, about 10% of them singletons. V dropped 0 bases and J dropped 3 bases, with 11 bases sitting between them. CDR3 length: 16 residues. Germline V gene data show CDR1 as SGHVS and CDR2 as FNYEAQ. These data are taken from a study of T cells after yellow fever vaccination. Findings and limits, study-wide: One caveat is that FACS-sorted repertoires could contain abundant clonotypes contaminating from the bulk population.

Source: CD4+ T cells sorted from PBMCs, taken 45 days after the yellow fever booster vaccination. This receptor was taken from a man aged 18 to 30 who received the YFV17D yellow fever vaccine. The chain is built from TRBV7-6 and TRBJ1-4; TRBD1 might be the D (5 bases). The CDR3 loop reads CASSLARSGANEKLFF. The DNA of the CDR3 is TGTGCCAGCAGCTTAGCGCGTTCGGGGGCTAATGAAAAACTGTTTTTT. Together with reference TRBV7-6 and TRBJ1-4, the CDR3 gives the full variable domain: GAGVSQSPRYKVTKRGQDVALRCDPISGHVSLYWYRQALGQGPEFLTYFNYEAQQDKSGLPNDRFSAERPEGSISTLTIQRTEQRDSAMYRCASSLARSGANEKLFFGSGTQLSVL.